This record covers a single T cell receptor beta chain. Its antigen remains unidentified. This sample was taken from a study of T-cell reconstitution after alpha-beta-depleted transplantation in children. The CDR3 is 13 amino acids. V shed 3 bases and J 14 bases; nucleotides not matched to a gene: 7. The library targeted TCRbeta and was prepared with unique molecular identifiers. TCRdb re-called the PCR reads with MiXCR, one entry per CDR3 protein. The data hold about 980,000 distinct CDR3 sequences, with about 26% observed a single time. General study results and limits: Several hundred expanded graft clones reportedly were the source of alpha-beta T cells about two months after transplant. The origin of high day-60 TCRbeta diversity in some patients lay in surviving recipient T cells and thymic progenitors. At the one-year point after transplant, T-cell counts and TCRbeta diversity were found to come mostly from T cells that had been newly produced.

The chain is built from TRBV12-3 or TRBV12-4 and TRBJ2-3; 11 positions match TRBD1. This clonotype originated in a boy in the first two years of life who had a stem cell transplant for SCID, so the T cells may come from the graft donor. The material sequenced was PBMCs, mostly from graft donor cells, taken 360 days after TCRalphabeta/CD19-depleted stem cell transplant. CDR3 sequence reads: CASSFRTGGFLYF. The CDR3 DNA follows: TGTGCCAGCAGTTTCAGGACAGGGGGCTTTTTGTATTTT.